This T cell receptor beta chain stems from a study of blood T cell repertoires in COVID-19. The wider study: Nucleic acid was either cDNA or gDNA, and it came from T cells, B-cell-depleted T cells, or PBMCs.

This clone showed up just once. Profiled with immunoSEQ multiplex PCR; TCRdb holds only in-frame clones, not every one. The sample has fewer than 350,000 clones, about 87% seen once. CDR3 length: 17 amino acids. CDR1 MNHEY and CDR2 SMNVEV come from the germline V gene (reference sequence). V lost 5 bases and J lost 4, with 23 bases in between. The chain uses TRBV27 and TRBJ1-1; weak D call: TRBD1 (6 bases). The sample taken for sequencing was peripheral blood. The TCR sequence derives from a woman in her 50s who had recovered from COVID-19. CDR3 nucleotides: TGTGCCAGCAGTCCCTATCCGTGGCGGGGGCTTCGCACTGAAGCTTTCTTT. Translation: CASSPYPWRGLRTEAFF.